The 6 T cell receptor beta chains below all came from one sample that was sequenced in a study of blood T cell repertoires in COVID-19. Libraries were prepared by immunoSEQ multiplex PCR; TCRdb keeps only in-frame clonotypes and omits some of them. The repertoire holds some 250,000 clones, with more than 70% as singletons. Material: peripheral blood. The receptor set was obtained from a woman aged 40 to 50 who had recovered from COVID-19.

The chain links TRBV4-2 to TRBJ2-2; 7 bases are shared with TRBD2. The CDR3 is 20 residues long. CDR1 is LGHNA, CDR2 YNFKEQ, per germline. After removal of 4 bases from V and 6 bases from J, the junction contained 23 bases not matched to a gene. CDR3 amino acids: CASSPIKRSRDYEHSGELFF. The DNA of the CDR3 is TGTGCCAGCAGCCCTATCAAGCGGTCCCGGGACTATGAGCACTCCGGGGAGCTGTTTTTT.

This clone was found a few times. The genes are TRBV29-1 and TRBJ1-2, with 9 positions matching TRBD1. The CDR3 is 13 residues long. The germline gives CDR1 SQVTM, CDR2 ANQGSEA. V shed 6 bases, J shed 1 base, and the junction held 3 bases outside the gene matches. As DNA, the CDR3 is TGCAGCGTGGGGACAGGGAATAACTATGGCTACACCTTC. Its protein product is CSVGTGNNYGYTF.

V gene TRBV5-4 combines with J gene TRBJ1-1; D remains unclear. From germline, CDR1 is SGHNT and CDR2 YYREEE (reference sequence). Deletions cut 2 bases from V and 1 base from J, with 9 bases between. The CDR3 sequence is 14 residues long. The CDR3 DNA reads TGTGCCAGCAGCTTTCAGGTTTCGAACACTGAAGCTTTCTTT. Its translation is CASSFQVSNTEAFF.

The CDR3 coding sequence is TGTGCCAGCCGACAGCGGGAGGGAATTTCCACAGATACGCAGTATTTT. Encoded protein: CASRQREGISTDTQYF. This rearrangement joins TRBV7-2 to TRBJ2-3; TRBD2 aligns across 10 bases. The ends lost 8 bases at V and 2 bases at J; junction bases unmatched: 10. This CDR3 comprises 16 residues. CDR1 is SGHTA, CDR2 FQGNSA, per germline.

This chain's CDR3 is CASSLAGVYGYTF. The CDR3 DNA reads TGTGCCAGCAGCTTAGCGGGAGTCTATGGCTACACCTTC. The genes are TRBV7-2 and TRBJ1-2; no clear D gene. The germline V and J ends were trimmed by 0 bases and 4 bases, with 6 bases remaining between them. Per the germline V gene, CDR1 is SGHTA and CDR2 is FQGNSA. CDR3 length equals 13 residues.

In nucleotides, the CDR3 is TGTGCCAGCACCCACGGGGGTAGTTATGGCTACACCTTC. Translation gives CASTHGGSYGYTF. V usage is TRBV6-6 and J usage is TRBJ1-2, with D perhaps matching TRBD1 (5 bases). The CDR3 is 13 residues long. V shed 7 bases and J shed 5 bases, with 14 bases lying between them. CDR1 MNHNY and CDR2 SVGAGI come from the germline V gene (reference sequence).